This T cell receptor (beta chain) was captured by sequencing in a study of neurological immune-mediated disorders. TCRdb reanalysed the 5' RACE reads using MiXCR and keeps one entry per CDR3 protein. The table has fewer than 45,000 distinct CDR3 sequences, 2% to 2.5% seen once. Study-wide points: The multiple sclerosis repertoire cluster was not associated with any clinical or MRI feature. Across subjects, expanded clones had no CDR3 amino acid sequences in common, pointing to private repertoires in all groups.

This clonotype was found many times. Its antigen remains unidentified. The CDR3 has 13 amino acids. V shed 6 bases, J shed 7 bases, and the junction held 4 bases outside the gene matches. This chain links TRBV12-3 or TRBV12-4 with TRBJ2-4; 9 positions match TRBD2. Material for sequencing was PBMCs. The receptor was derived from a man between 25 and 39 years old with multiple sclerosis. Here the CDR3 DNA reads TGTGCCAGCAGCATAGCGGGAGCGAACATTCAGTACTTC. Protein: CASSIAGANIQYF.